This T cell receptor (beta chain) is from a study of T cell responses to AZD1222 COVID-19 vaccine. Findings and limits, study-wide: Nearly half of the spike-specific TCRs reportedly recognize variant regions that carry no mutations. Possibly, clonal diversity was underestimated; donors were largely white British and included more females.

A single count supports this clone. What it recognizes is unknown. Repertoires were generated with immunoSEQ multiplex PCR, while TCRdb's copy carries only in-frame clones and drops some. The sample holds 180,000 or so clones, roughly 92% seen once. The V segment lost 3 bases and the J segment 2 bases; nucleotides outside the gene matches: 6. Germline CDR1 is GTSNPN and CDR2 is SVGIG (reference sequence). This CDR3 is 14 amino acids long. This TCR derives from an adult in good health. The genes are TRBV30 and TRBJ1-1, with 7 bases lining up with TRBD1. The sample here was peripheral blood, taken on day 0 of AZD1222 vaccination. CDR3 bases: TGTGCCTGGAGGTACCGGGACAGAAACACTGAAGCTTTCTTT. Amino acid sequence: CAWRYRDRNTEAFF.